Listed here are 22 T cell receptor beta chains from one sample, sequenced in a study of Graves' ophthalmopathy and Graves' hyperthyroidism. RNA transcripts provided the template for amplifying TCR beta CDR3 regions. An opening RT-PCR round employed HTBI primers and preceded a second-round multiplex PCR. TCRdb reanalysed the multiplex PCR reads using MiXCR and keeps one entry per CDR3 protein. Of 500,000 to 600,000 distinct CDR3 sequences in the sample, 35% to 45% are singletons; the top ten hold 3.5% to 5%. Input material: peripheral blood or thyroid tissue (not recorded which). The receptors derive from an adult man with Graves' hyperthyroidism.

This clonotype came up a few times. The genes are TRBV10-3 and TRBJ2-7; 9 bases are shared with TRBD1. J lost 3 bases, V lost 6 bases, and 9 bases had no gene match. This CDR3 is 15 amino acids long. Germline assignment: CDR1 ENHRY and CDR2 SYGVKD. The CDR3 sequence is CAIRLGTGNDYEQYF. CDR3 DNA sequence: TGTGCCATCAGACTCGGGACAGGGAATGACTACGAGCAGTACTTC.

The chain combines TRBV7-9 with TRBJ2-7, with TRBD1 matching 7 bases. The closer fit of TRBJ2-1 to the DNA end suggests the J call may be wrong. The CDR3 spans 15 residues. Germline CDR1 reads SEHNR; CDR2 reads FQNEAQ (reference sequence). The CDR3 sequence is CASSPAGTAPYEQFF. The CDR3 DNA reads as TGTGCCAGCAGCCCAGCCGGGACAGCCCCCTACGAGCAGTTCTTC.

About this clonotype: A much larger clone differs by one base, so this may be a read error. The J gene is TRBJ1-1, the V gene TRBV7-9; TRBD1 might be the D (6 bases). The CDR3 extends over 14 amino acids. From germline, CDR1 is SEHNR and CDR2 FQNEAQ (reference sequence). As DNA, the CDR3 is TGTGTCAGCAGTTTAGCCAGGGGAACCACTGAAGCTTTCTTT. It codes for CVSSLARGTTEAFF. Drawing the rest from reference TRBV7-9 and TRBJ1-1, the complete variable domain is DTGVSQNPRHKITKRGQNVTFRCDPISEHNRLYWYRQTLGQGPEFLTYFQNEAQLEKSRLLSDRFSAERPKGSFSTLEIQRTEQGDSAMYLCVSSLARGTTEAFFGQGTRLTVV.

This clonotype occurred many times. V usage is TRBV9 and J usage is TRBJ2-5; maybe TRBD1 (6 bases). The length of the CDR3 is 14 residues. Per germline, CDR1 SGDLS and CDR2 YYNGEE. Trimming took 4 bases from V and 5 from J, leaving 15 bases between them. In DNA form, the CDR3 reads TGTGCCAGCAGCCCCCGGACAGCGGAGGAGACCCAGTACTTC. Translating it yields CASSPRTAEETQYF.

The chain combines TRBV3-1 with TRBJ2-5; D possibly uses TRBD1 or TRBD2 (6 bases each). Germline lookup yields CDR1 LGHDT and CDR2 YNNKEL (reference sequence). Trimming removed 3 bases from V and 3 bases from J, with 14 bases in between. The CDR3 sequence is 15 residues long. CDR3 nucleotides: TGTGCCAGCAGCCAGCCAGGGGTAGCGGAAGAGACCCAGTACTTC. As protein: CASSQPGVAEETQYF.

DNA for the CDR3: TGCAGTGCTGGAGCGCTCGGGGTTACTCACACTGAAGCTTTCTTT. Residues: CSAGALGVTHTEAFF. This rearrangement joins TRBV20-1 to TRBJ1-1; D gene unclear. This CDR3 has 15 amino acids. Germline V gives CDR1 DFQATT, CDR2 SNEGSKA (reference sequence). Trimming stripped 5 bases from V and 3 bases from J, with 19 bases between.

Only a few counts were recorded for this clonotype. This chain links TRBV11-3 with TRBJ2-7, with D possibly TRBD2 on 5 matching bases. The CDR3 has 15 residues. Trimming removed 2 bases from V and 3 bases from J, with 14 bases in between. Germline CDR1 and CDR2: SGHNT and YENEEA. The CDR3 here is CASSLKRTGGYEQYF. CDR3 in DNA: TGTGCCAGCAGCTTAAAGCGGACCGGAGGCTACGAGCAGTACTTC.

The rearrangement uses TRBV7-9 and TRBJ1-2; D is possibly TRBD1 (6 bases). Trimming removed 2 bases at V and 8 bases at J, with 15 bases between. CDR3 length: 14 residues. The germline V gene encodes CDR1 SEHNR and CDR2 FQNEAQ (reference sequence). CDR3 amino acids: CASSLRGAARGYTF. CDR3 coding DNA: TGTGCCAGCAGCTTAAGGGGGGCGGCCAGAGGCTACACCTTC.

This clonotype appeared many times. The V and J genes are TRBV6-5 and TRBJ2-7, with D tentatively TRBD1 (6 bases). The length of the CDR3 is 14 residues. Germline V gene data show CDR1 as MNHEY and CDR2 as SVGAGI. The ends were cut back, 4 bases at V and 3 bases at J, with 13 bases in the middle. The CDR3 sequence is CASSWYRDYYEQYF. As DNA, the CDR3 is TGTGCCAGCAGTTGGTACAGGGATTACTACGAGCAGTACTTC.

This clonotype was counted a few times. The J gene is TRBJ1-2, the V gene TRBV7-8, with 10 bases matching TRBD1. V dropped 2 bases and J dropped 4; count of bases not matched to a gene: 16. Germline CDR1 reads SGHVS; CDR2 reads FQNEAQ. The CDR3 has 19 amino acids. CDR3 protein: CASSLSSRGPGQGFYGYTF. In DNA, the CDR3 is TGTGCCAGCAGCTTAAGTTCTCGGGGCCCGGGACAGGGGTTCTATGGCTACACCTTC.

The genes are TRBV19 and TRBJ2-7, with D possibly being TRBD1 (6 bases). Trimming removed 3 bases from V and 0 bases from J, with 21 bases in between. Germline-derived CDR1 and CDR2 are LNHDA and SQIVND (reference sequence). The CDR3 loop spans 18 amino acids. This CDR3 is CASSMRKGRQADSYEQYF. DNA for the CDR3: TGTGCCAGTAGTATGAGGAAGGGGAGACAGGCAGACTCCTACGAGCAGTACTTC. Full variable domain (missing parts from reference TRBV19 and TRBJ2-7): DGGITQSPKYLFRKEGQNVTLSCEQNLNHDAMYWYRQDPGQGLRLIYYSQIVNDFQKGDIAEGYSVSREKKESFPLTVTSAQKNPTAFYLCASSMRKGRQADSYEQYFGPGTRLTVT.

This clonotype occurred many times. The J gene is TRBJ2-2, the V gene TRBV29-1, with D possibly TRBD1 on 5 matching bases. V lost 7 bases to trimming and J lost 4 bases, with 13 bases between them. The CDR3 consists of 13 residues. CDR1 and CDR2 from the germline V gene are SQVTM and ANQGSEA. The CDR3 spells CSAETDFTGELFF. CDR3 DNA sequence: TGCAGCGCCGAGACAGATTTCACCGGGGAGCTGTTTTTT.

The sample holds many counts of this clonotype. This sequence joins TRBV20-1 and TRBJ2-7; 11 bases are shared with TRBD1. Per the germline V gene, CDR1 is DFQATT and CDR2 is SNEGSKA (reference sequence). This CDR3 comprises 15 residues. V shed 1 base and J 6 bases; nucleotides not matched to a gene: 8. The DNA for the CDR3 is TGCAGTGCTAGAGGACTATCCGGGACAGGGGGCGAGCAGTACTTC. It specifies CSARGLSGTGGEQYF.

This clonotype appeared many times. V is TRBV5-1 and J is TRBJ1-2; TRBD1 is a possible D gene (5 bases). This CDR3 has 16 residues. CDR1 and CDR2 from the germline V gene are SGHRS and YFSETQ. V was clipped by 4 bases and J by 4 bases, with 20 bases between them. CDR3 nucleotide sequence: TGCGCCAGCAGCCCCGGTCTCAGGGAAGAAGGCTATGGCTACACCTTC. Its protein is CASSPGLREEGYGYTF. Variable domain in full (rest from reference TRBV5-1 and TRBJ1-2): KAGVTQTPRYLIKTRGQQVTLSCSPISGHRSVSWYQQTPGQGLQFLFEYFSETQRNKGNFPGRFSGRQFSNSRSEMNVSTLELGDSALYLCASSPGLREEGYGYTFGSGTRLTVV.

This clonotype was recorded many times. This chain connects TRBV6-5 to TRBJ1-1, with D unresolved. This CDR3 spans 13 amino acids. Germline CDR1 reads MNHEY; CDR2 reads SVGAGI. Trimming shortened V by 8 bases and J by 1 base, and 11 bases separated the two germline ends. The CDR3 protein is CASRPDWNTEAFF. The CDR3 nucleotides are TGTGCCAGCCGACCAGACTGGAACACTGAAGCTTTCTTT.

The table lists this clonotype with many counts. The CDR3 loop reads CASWAGDNSYEQYF. The CDR3 DNA reads TGCGCCAGCTGGGCAGGGGATAATAGCTACGAGCAGTACTTC. This sequence joins TRBV5-1 and TRBJ2-7; D may be TRBD1 (6 bases). The CDR3 length is 14 residues. In germline, CDR1 is SGHRS, CDR2 YFSETQ. Deletions cut 7 bases from V and 3 bases from J, with 17 bases between.

About this clonotype itself: The junction shows a germline mismatch at one end, possibly a read error. The rearrangement uses TRBV19 and TRBJ1-1; no clear D gene. This CDR3 has 14 residues. Germline V gene sequence: CDR1 LNHDA, CDR2 SQIVND (reference sequence). Written as DNA, the CDR3 is TGTGCCAGTAGTATTGTTGGGTTTGGCACTGAGGCTTTCTTT. Its translation is CASSIVGFGTEAFF.

This clonotype was seen at least ten times. The gene calls are TRBV25-1 and TRBJ2-2; 11 bases are shared with TRBD1. In germline, CDR1 is MGHDK, CDR2 SYGVNS. V was clipped by 2 bases and J by 4 bases; unmatched bases: 3. The CDR3 extends over 16 amino acids. The CDR3 protein is CASSEIGTGGTGELFF. The CDR3 DNA reads TGTGCCAGCAGTGAAATCGGGACAGGGGGCACCGGGGAGCTGTTTTTT.

This clonotype came up many times. CDR3 sequence (DNA): TGTGCCAGCAGTTACCGACAGGCGAAGAACTATGGCTACACCTTC. It translates to CASSYRQAKNYGYTF. The chain links TRBV6-5 to TRBJ1-2; possible D gene TRBD1, 6 bases. The CDR3 totals 15 residues. Trimming pared 2 bases from V and 2 bases from J, leaving 12 bases between. Germline V gene data show CDR1 as MNHEY and CDR2 as SVGAGI.

Comments on this clonotype: Just one base apart from a much larger clone, this may be a read error. The chain couples TRBV12-3 or TRBV12-4 to TRBJ1-2; D gene uncertain. V was clipped by 7 bases and J by 4 bases, with 13 bases between them. This CDR3 region has 13 residues. CDR3 bases: TGTGCCAGCACCCAGTCCTTGGGCTATGGCTACACCTTC. Its translation is CASTQSLGYGYTF.

This clonotype is a singleton in its sample. Being one base from a much bigger clone, this may be a read error. This chain connects TRBV11-2 to TRBJ2-7; 10 bases align to TRBD1. The CDR3 has 14 amino acids. Germline CDR1 and CDR2: SGHAT and FQNNGV. V lost 3 bases to trimming and J lost 7 bases; unmatched junction nucleotides: 6. The CDR3 nucleotides read TGTGCCAGCAGCTTTGGGACAGGGGTCGTGGAGCAGTACTTC. Protein sequence: CASSFGTGVVEQYF.

The chain combines TRBV20-1 with TRBJ2-7; TRBD2 matches at 7 bases. The CDR3 loop spans 13 amino acids. Germline trimming cut 3 bases from V and 3 bases from J; bases unmatched to any gene: 5. From germline, CDR1 is DFQATT and CDR2 SNEGSKA (reference sequence). CDR3 nucleotides: TGCAGTGCTAGCGGCGGGAGTTTCTACGAGCAGTACTTC. This gives the protein CSASGGSFYEQYF.